One and the same sample provided the 6 T cell receptor beta chains below, sequenced in a study of technical replicates of blood from a handful of donors. The method was immunoSEQ multiplex PCR; TCRdb's version includes in-frame clones alone and lacks a portion of them. The sample comprises 70,000 to 85,000 clones, around 90% of which are singletons, and around 0.27% rests with the top ten. Sequencing was carried out using T cells isolated from PBMCs. All receptors come from a human donor in good health.

This clone has a single count. CDR3 bases: TGTGCCAGCAGCCAAGATAGACTAGCGGGGGAGACAGATACGCAGTATTTT. It yields the protein CASSQDRLAGETDTQYF. V and J are TRBV4-2 and TRBJ2-3, with TRBD2 identical over 12 bases. CDR3 length: 17 residues. The ends lost 0 bases at V and 3 bases at J; junction bases unmatched: 4. Looked up from germline, CDR1 is LGHNA and CDR2 is YNFKEQ.

The genes are TRBV5-1 and TRBJ1-2; 10 bases are a match to TRBD1. The CDR3 totals 14 residues. Germline CDR1 is SGHRS and CDR2 is YFSETQ. Trimming removed 0 bases from V and 6 bases from J; junction bases left unmatched: 2. The CDR3 DNA is TGCGCCAGCAGCTTGGAAGGGACAGGGGATGGCTACACCTTC. It encodes CASSLEGTGDGYTF.

The chain carries TRBV27 and TRBJ1-6; D unclear. Germline V gene sequence: CDR1 MNHEY, CDR2 SMNVEV (reference sequence). V lost 2 bases and J lost 7, with 18 bases in between. The CDR3 has 17 amino acids. The DNA for the CDR3 is TGTGCCAGCAGTTTAGTCTCGGTGTGGTCGAAGAATTCACCCCTCCACTTT. Translating it yields CASSLVSVWSKNSPLHF.

The rearrangement uses TRBV5-8 and TRBJ1-5, with 9 bases identical to TRBD1. V was pared by 7 bases and J by 4 bases, with 6 bases of the junction left unmatched. Germline V gene data show CDR1 as SGHTS and CDR2 as YDEGEE. CDR3 size: 14 residues. The CDR3 region is CASGNGQGNQPQHF. In DNA form, the CDR3 reads TGTGCCAGCGGAAACGGACAGGGGAATCAGCCCCAGCATTTT.

This chain links TRBV18 with TRBJ1-5, with TRBD1 matching over 12 bases. Looked up from germline, CDR1 is KGHSH and CDR2 is LQKENI. The CDR3 totals 14 residues. The junction had 2 bases not matched to a gene; V was cut back by 5 bases and J by 6 bases. As DNA, the CDR3 is TGTGCCAGCTCATCGGGACAGGGGGCTCAGCCCCAGCATTTT. Its translation is CASSSGQGAQPQHF.

The J gene is TRBJ2-2, the V gene TRBV7-9, with 13 bases lining up with TRBD2. The germline V gene encodes CDR1 SEHNR and CDR2 FQNEAQ (reference sequence). This CDR3 has 19 residues. V lost 4 bases, J lost 2 bases, and 10 bases stayed unmatched. The CDR3 nucleotides read TGTGCCAGCAGCTCAACCGACGGACTAGCGGGAGACAACACCGGGGAGCTGTTTTTT. It specifies CASSSTDGLAGDNTGELFF.